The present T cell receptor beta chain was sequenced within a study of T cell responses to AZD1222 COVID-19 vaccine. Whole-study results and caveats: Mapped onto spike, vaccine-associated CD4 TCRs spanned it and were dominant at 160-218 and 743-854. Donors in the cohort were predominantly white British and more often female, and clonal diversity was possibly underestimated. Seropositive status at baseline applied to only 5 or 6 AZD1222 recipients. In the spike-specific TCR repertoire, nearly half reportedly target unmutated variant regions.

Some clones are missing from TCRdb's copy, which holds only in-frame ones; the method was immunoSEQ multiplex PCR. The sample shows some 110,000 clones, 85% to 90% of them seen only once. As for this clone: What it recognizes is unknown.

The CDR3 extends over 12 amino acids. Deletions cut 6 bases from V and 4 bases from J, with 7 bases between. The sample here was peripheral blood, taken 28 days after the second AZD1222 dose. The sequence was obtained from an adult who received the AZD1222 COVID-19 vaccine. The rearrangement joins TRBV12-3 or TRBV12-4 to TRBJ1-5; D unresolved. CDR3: CASRQPNQPQHF. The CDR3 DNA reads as TGTGCCAGCAGACAACCAAATCAGCCCCAGCATTTT.